The clone carrying this T cell receptor (beta chain) was detected only a few times. The data stem from a study of cytomegalovirus exposure and HLA in healthy donors. Amplification used 60 Vbeta primers and 13 Jbeta primers. The table came from immunoSEQ multiplex PCR; TCRdb's copy has only in-frame clones and leaves some out. The sample holds 200,000 to 250,000 clones, 75% to 85% seen once. With 4 bases clipped from V and 4 bases from J, the junction kept 6 bases outside the gene matches. Germline V gives CDR1 ENHRY, CDR2 SYGVKD. This CDR3 comprises 17 residues. This chain uses TRBV10-3 with TRBJ2-2; TRBD2 matches at 13 bases. The sequencing input was PBMCs. The clonotype comes from a woman between 55 and 75 years old in good health and CMV-seropositive. The CDR3 reads CAISGTSGGVFTGELFF. The CDR3, as DNA: TGTGCCATCAGTGGGACTAGCGGGGGCGTTTTCACCGGGGAGCTGTTTTTT.